This TCR beta chain was documented in a study of blood T cell repertoires in COVID-19. Per the germline V gene, CDR1 is SGHAT and CDR2 is FQDESV (reference sequence). V trimming: 5 bases; J trimming: 4 bases; junction bases outside the gene matches: 7. The CDR3 loop spans 15 amino acids. Sequencing used immunoSEQ multiplex PCR; TCRdb keeps in-frame clones, though not all of them. The sample consists of 150,000 or so clones, around 88% of them appearing once. This sequence originates from a woman aged 50 to 60 in a cohort exposed to, infected with or recovered from COVID-19 (not recorded which). Sequencing input: PBMCs or T cells enriched from blood (not recorded which). The chain employs TRBV11-1 and TRBJ2-7; 11 positions agree with TRBD2. CDR3 protein: CASSIRTSGQYEQYF. The CDR3 nucleotides are TGTGCCAGCAGCATCAGGACTAGCGGGCAATACGAGCAGTACTTC.